This TCR beta chain stems from a study of immune evolution from preneoplasia to lung adenocarcinoma. From germline, CDR1 is SEHNR and CDR2 FQNEAQ (reference sequence). V lost 1 base to trimming and J lost 0 bases, with 12 bases between them. The CDR3 runs 16 residues. Here immunoSEQ multiplex PCR was the method, and the copy in TCRdb shows in-frame clones only, minus some. The sample contains 5,000 or so clones, approximately 87% of which appear only once. This TCR was recovered from a person aged 65 to 85 with lung adenocarcinoma. V and J are TRBV7-9 and TRBJ2-5, with D possibly TRBD1 on 5 matching bases. The source material was FFPE adjacent normal lung tissue. As DNA, the CDR3 is TGTGCCAGCAGCTTAGAAGGTCGACAGAACCAAGAGACCCAGTACTTC. Protein product: CASSLEGRQNQETQYF.